This T cell receptor (beta chain) was retrieved from a study of T cell responses to AZD1222 COVID-19 vaccine. The CDR3 loop spans 14 amino acids. CDR1 and CDR2 from the germline V gene are MNHEY and SVGAGI. V gave up 5 bases and J gave up 1 base, with 11 bases separating them. TCRdb keeps only in-frame clones here, not all; method: immunoSEQ multiplex PCR. The data contain 150,000 to 180,000 clones, roughly nine tenths of them singletons. This rearrangement joins TRBV6-5 to TRBJ1-1; D may be TRBD1 (5 bases). The receptor was isolated from an adult in good health. The specimen comprised peripheral blood, sampled on day 0 of AZD1222 vaccination. The CDR3 nucleotides read TGTGCCAGCAGTCTTTCTCAGGGGAACACTGAAGCTTTCTTT. Protein: CASSLSQGNTEAFF.